This TCR beta chain was captured in a study of STAT5B mutations in CD4+ large granular lymphocyte leukemia. Germline assignment: CDR1 SGHRS and CDR2 YFSETQ. This CDR3 is built from 14 residues. Trimming removed 0 bases from V and 10 bases from J; junction bases left unmatched: 7. This clone was recorded only once. As yet, its antigen is unknown. Repertoires were generated with immunoSEQ multiplex PCR, while TCRdb's copy carries only in-frame clones and drops some. The data contain tens of thousands of clones, approximately 84% of them seen just once; the ten biggest clones take up around 0.37%. The study, taken as a whole, reports: Compared with healthy controls (2/35), patient top clones favored TRBV06 (8/27). Data were not HLA-matched across samples. Main leukemic clonotypes were patient-specific, but under 30% appeared at low frequency elsewhere.

The rearrangement links TRBV5-1 to TRBJ1-1, with TRBD1 matching 9 bases. The TCR originated in a human donor in good health. The sample comprised CD4+ T cells from blood buffy coats. CDR3 coding DNA: TGCGCCAGCAGCTTGGTGGGACAGGGCCCGGGAGCTTTCTTT. Its translation: CASSLVGQGPGAFF.